A selection of T cell receptor beta chains follows, all from one sample in a study of OX40 agonist ivuxolimab in advanced cancers. Produced via immunoSEQ multiplex PCR; TCRdb's table is partial and in-frame only. The sample has almost 70,000 clones; around 90% are singletons. Sequences were derived from CD4+ or CD8+ T cells sorted from blood, sampled in a trial of the OX40 agonist ivuxolimab. These TCRs come from an adult with an advanced solid tumor such as melanoma, head and neck, liver or kidney cancer. Both conserved end residues are part of each CDR3. The D gene is left open where the match is weak. Rows may omit the clone size; those that give it use once, few, many or a size class.

abundance,v_gene,j_gene,len,d_gene,CDR3aa,CDR3nt
NA,TRBV7-8,TRBJ1-4,15,TRBD1,CASSLRDSTNEKLFF,TGTGCCAGCAGCTTAAGGGACAGCACTAATGAAAAACTGTTTTTT
NA,TRBV25-1,TRBJ2-1,12,NA,CASSEDRNEQFF,TGTGCCAGCAGTGAAGACAGGAATGAGCAGTTCTTC
once,TRBV11-3,TRBJ2-7,15,NA,CASSLGGGRADEQYF,TGTGCCAGCAGCTTAGGGGGGGGCAGGGCCGACGAGCAGTACTTC
NA,TRBV30,TRBJ2-2,12,NA,CAWQAYTGELFF,TGTGCCTGGCAAGCCTACACCGGGGAGCTGTTTTTT
NA,TRBV5-1,TRBJ2-7,17,NA,CASSLAGMGAGTYEQYF,TGCGCCAGCAGCTTGGCCGGGATGGGGGCGGGAACCTACGAGCAGTACTTC
NA,TRBV7-9,TRBJ1-1,12,NA,CASSQPQGQAFF,TGTGCCAGCAGCCAACCTCAAGGCCAAGCTTTCTTT
NA,TRBV4-2,TRBJ2-1,16,NA,CASSQEVTGLYNEQFF,TGTGCCAGCAGCCAAGAGGTAACAGGGTTGTACAATGAGCAGTTCTTC
NA,TRBV28,TRBJ1-1,12,NA,CASRREGFRAFF,TGTGCCAGCCGCAGGGAGGGTTTTCGAGCTTTCTTT
NA,TRBV12-5,TRBJ2-3,15,NA,CASSLDWDNTDTQYF,TGTGCCAGCTCCCTGGACTGGGACAACACAGATACGCAGTATTTT
NA,TRBV19,TRBJ1-2,13,NA,CASSIQGIYGYTF,TGTGCCAGTAGTATCCAAGGGATCTATGGCTACACCTTC
NA,TRBV6-6,TRBJ1-2,12,NA,CASKLKGDGYTF,TGTGCCAGCAAATTAAAGGGGGATGGCTACACCTTC
NA,TRBV7-3,TRBJ2-3,13,TRBD1,CASSQARDRPQYF,TGTGCCAGCAGCCAAGCCCGGGACAGGCCTCAGTATTTT
NA,TRBV7-9,TRBJ2-1,12,NA,CASSYTDNEQFF,TGTGCCAGCAGCTATACAGACAATGAGCAGTTCTTC
once,TRBV4-1,TRBJ1-4,13,NA,CASSPLRGEKLFF,TGCGCCAGCAGCCCCCTCCGCGGTGAAAAACTGTTTTTT
NA,TRBV4-1,TRBJ2-2,16,NA,CASSLSPGQTTGELFF,TGCGCCAGCAGCCTAAGCCCAGGACAGACCACCGGGGAGCTGTTTTTT
NA,TRBV7-9,TRBJ2-7,18,NA,CASSLTPRPRDIPYEQYF,TGTGCCAGCAGCTTAACGCCCCGGCCCAGGGACATCCCCTACGAGCAGTACTTC
NA,TRBV27,TRBJ2-5,14,NA,CASSLLGLGETQYF,TGTGCCAGCAGTTTACTGGGGTTGGGGGAGACCCAGTACTTC
NA,TRBV11-3,TRBJ2-7,15,NA,CASSASFTSLYEQYF,TGTGCCAGCAGCGCGTCATTTACTAGCCTATACGAGCAGTACTTC
NA,TRBV9,TRBJ2-1,16,TRBD2,CASSVTGTSSYNEQFF,TGTGCCAGCAGCGTAACCGGGACTAGCTCCTACAATGAGCAGTTCTTC
NA,TRBV30,TRBJ2-5,15,TRBD2,CAWSLGLAGQETQYF,TGTGCCTGGAGTCTCGGGCTAGCGGGACAAGAGACCCAGTACTTC
NA,TRBV4-1,TRBJ2-7,13,NA,CASSQSEVYEQYF,TGCGCCAGCAGCCAATCGGAGGTCTACGAGCAGTACTTC
once,TRBV28,TRBJ1-5,12,NA,CASSSANQPQHF,TGTGCCAGCAGTTCGGCCAATCAGCCCCAGCATTTT
NA,TRBV7-3,TRBJ2-3,14,NA,CASSKGGGTDTQYF,TGTGCCAGCAGCAAAGGGGGGGGCACAGATACGCAGTATTTT
NA,TRBV18,TRBJ2-5,14,NA,CASSPREGQETQYF,TGTGCCAGCTCACCACGGGAAGGTCAAGAGACCCAGTACTTC
NA,TRBV7-2,TRBJ2-7,14,NA,CASSRRPTSYEQYF,TGTGCCAGCAGCCGCCGACCCACCTCCTACGAGCAGTACTTC
NA,TRBV10-3,TRBJ2-1,15,TRBD2,CAISTGAGGYNEQFF,TGTGCCATCAGTACCGGAGCGGGAGGATACAATGAGCAGTTCTTC
NA,TRBV27,TRBJ2-4,14,NA,CASSLAITKNIQYF,TGTGCCAGCAGTTTAGCCATAACTAAAAACATTCAGTACTTC
NA,TRBV4-3,TRBJ2-3,13,NA,CASSQEIGGTQYF,TGCGCCAGCAGCCAAGAGATCGGGGGTACGCAGTATTTT
NA,TRBV4-1,TRBJ2-5,16,NA,CASSQDPGGGRETQYF,TGCGCCAGCAGCCAAGACCCAGGGGGAGGCCGGGAGACCCAGTACTTC
NA,TRBV28,TRBJ1-1,16,TRBD1,CASIRGPSLRNTEAFF,TGTGCCAGCATTAGGGGGCCAAGTCTGAGGAACACTGAAGCTTTCTTT
NA,TRBV2,TRBJ2-6,14,NA,CASKGSTGANVLTF,TGTGCCAGCAAGGGATCTACTGGGGCCAACGTCCTGACTTTC
NA,TRBV6-5,TRBJ2-7,13,NA,CASSRGQSYEQYF,TGTGCCAGCAGTCGTGGACAGTCCTACGAGCAGTACTTC
NA,TRBV11-3,TRBJ2-2,15,TRBD2,CASSPSGTNTGELFF,TGTGCCAGCAGCCCTAGCGGGACAAACACCGGGGAGCTGTTTTTT
once,TRBV5-8,TRBJ1-5,12,NA,CASSEGWQPQHF,TGTGCCAGCAGCGAAGGATGGCAGCCCCAGCATTTT
NA,TRBV7-9,TRBJ2-1,16,NA,CASSLGGGMSRNEQFF,TGTGCCAGCAGCTTAGGGGGCGGGATGTCTAGGAATGAGCAGTTCTTC
NA,TRBV28,TRBJ2-5,15,NA,CASSGASAIQETQYF,TGTGCCAGCAGCGGGGCCAGCGCGATCCAAGAGACCCAGTACTTC
NA,TRBV7-8,TRBJ2-7,15,TRBD2,CASSLSTSGGREQYF,TGTGCCAGCAGCTTATCCACTAGCGGCGGTAGGGAGCAGTACTTC
few,TRBV11-3,TRBJ2-7,14,NA,CASSFPDISYEQYF,TGTGCCAGCAGCTTTCCGGACATATCCTACGAGCAGTACTTC
once,TRBV2,TRBJ1-5,14,TRBD1,CASSERDRGQPQHF,TGTGCCAGCAGTGAAAGGGACAGGGGTCAGCCCCAGCATTTT
NA,TRBV7-3,TRBJ2-1,15,NA,CASSMGTVSYNEQFF,TGTGCCAGCAGTATGGGGACGGTCTCCTACAATGAGCAGTTCTTC